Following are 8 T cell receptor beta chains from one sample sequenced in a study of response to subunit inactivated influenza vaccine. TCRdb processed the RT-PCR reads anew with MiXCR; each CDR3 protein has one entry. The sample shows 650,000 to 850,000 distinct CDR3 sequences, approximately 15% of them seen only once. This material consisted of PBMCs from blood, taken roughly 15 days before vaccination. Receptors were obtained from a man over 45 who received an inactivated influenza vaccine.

CDR3 sequence reads: CSASIQTAGEKLFF. The CDR3 coding sequence is TGCAGTGCTAGTATCCAGACAGCGGGAGAAAAACTGTTTTTT. V and J are TRBV20-1 and TRBJ1-4; D might be TRBD1 (5 bases). Looked up from germline, CDR1 is DFQATT and CDR2 is SNEGSKA (reference sequence). The CDR3 is 14 residues long. The V and J ends lost 3 bases and 8 bases respectively, with 16 bases between them.

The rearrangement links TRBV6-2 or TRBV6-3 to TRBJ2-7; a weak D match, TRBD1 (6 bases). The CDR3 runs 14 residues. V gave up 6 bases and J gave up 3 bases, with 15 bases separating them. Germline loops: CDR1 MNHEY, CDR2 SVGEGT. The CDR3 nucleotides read TGTGCCAGCAGCACGTCCGGACAGATCTACGAGCAGTACTTC. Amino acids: CASSTSGQIYEQYF.

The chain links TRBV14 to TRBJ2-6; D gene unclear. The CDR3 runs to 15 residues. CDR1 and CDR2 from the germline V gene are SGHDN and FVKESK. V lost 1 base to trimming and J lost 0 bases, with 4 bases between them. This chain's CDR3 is CASSQVPSGANVLTF. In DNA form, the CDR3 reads TGTGCCAGCAGCCAAGTTCCCTCTGGGGCCAACGTCCTGACTTTC.

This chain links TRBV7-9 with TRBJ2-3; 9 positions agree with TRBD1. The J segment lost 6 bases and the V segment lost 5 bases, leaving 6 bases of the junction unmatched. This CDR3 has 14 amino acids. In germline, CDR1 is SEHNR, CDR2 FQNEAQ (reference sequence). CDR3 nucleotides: TGTGCCAGCAGCCGTGGACAGGGGATGGATACGCAGTATTTT. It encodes CASSRGQGMDTQYF.

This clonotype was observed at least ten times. This chain's CDR3 is CASSPIGGRGPDTQYF. As DNA, the CDR3 is TGCGCCAGCAGCCCGATCGGGGGGCGCGGTCCAGATACGCAGTATTTT. The rearrangement joins TRBV4-1 to TRBJ2-3; tentatively, D is TRBD2 (7 bases). This CDR3 has 16 amino acids. The V end was cut by 4 bases, the J end by 4 bases, with 18 bases between. CDR1 and CDR2 (germline): MGHRA, YSYEKL.

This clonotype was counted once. The DNA of the CDR3 is TGTGCCAGCAGCTCCCCCGGATTGGGGTCTGAGCAGTTCTTC. This sequence encodes CASSSPGLGSEQFF. This chain connects TRBV7-9 to TRBJ2-1; D gene unclear. CDR3 length: 14 amino acids. V gave up 4 bases and J gave up 9 bases, with 16 bases separating them. Germline V gene data show CDR1 as SEHNR and CDR2 as FQNEAQ (reference sequence).

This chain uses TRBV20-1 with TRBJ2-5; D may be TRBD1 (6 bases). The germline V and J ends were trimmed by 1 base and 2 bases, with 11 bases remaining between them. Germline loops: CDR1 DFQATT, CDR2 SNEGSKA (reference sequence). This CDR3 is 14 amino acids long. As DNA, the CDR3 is TGCAGTGCTAGAGGCACAGGGAATCAAGAGACCCAGTACTTC. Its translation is CSARGTGNQETQYF.

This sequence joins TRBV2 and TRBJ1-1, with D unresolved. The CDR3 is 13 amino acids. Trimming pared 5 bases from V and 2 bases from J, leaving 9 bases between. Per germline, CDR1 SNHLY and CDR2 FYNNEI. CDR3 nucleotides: TGTGCCAGCAGTAAACAGCCAAACACTGAAGCTTTCTTT. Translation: CASSKQPNTEAFF.